This T cell receptor beta chain was identified during a study of shared T cell receptors in the human thymus. The CDR3 totals 15 residues. J gave up 6 bases and V 0 bases, and 5 bases lay outside the gene matches. Per germline, CDR1 SGDLS and CDR2 YYNGEE. The table came from immunoSEQ multiplex PCR; TCRdb's copy has only in-frame clones and leaves some out. The data show over 650,000 clones, around 87% seen once. The same sample was also studied in work on human thymus T cells. That paper adds: Corrective heart surgery yielded resections, and these provided the thymus tissue. Gene usage for V and J segments appeared biased in thymic and blood repertoires.

This sequence originates from a boy in the first two years of life with a congenital heart defect. The sequenced sample consisted of thymocytes. The chain carries TRBV9 and TRBJ1-1, with 10 bases aligning to TRBD1. The CDR3, as DNA: TGTGCCAGCAGCGTAGGCGACAGGGGGCGTTCTGAAGCTTTCTTT. Protein: CASSVGDRGRSEAFF.